In its sample, the clone carrying this T cell receptor (beta chain) was seen a few times. Its target is not known. This CDR3 is built from 14 residues. Germline CDR1 is SGHRS and CDR2 is YFSETQ. The V gene lost 0 bases and the J gene lost 1 base, with 7 bases spanning the gap. Repertoires were generated with immunoSEQ multiplex PCR, while TCRdb's copy carries only in-frame clones and drops some. The sample records some 120,000 clones, roughly 85% being singletons. The sample comes from a study of T cell responses to AZD1222 COVID-19 vaccine. The study, taken as a whole, reports: Vaccination with two AZD1222 doses was followed by a rise in Spike-specific TCR breadth and depth.

This sequence joins TRBV5-1 and TRBJ1-1, with unresolved D. The starting material was peripheral blood, obtained 28 days after the second AZD1222 dose. The TCR sequence derives from an adult who received the AZD1222 COVID-19 vaccine. The DNA for the CDR3 is TGCGCCAGCAGCTTGGATCCCCCGAACACTGAAGCTTTCTTT. Residues: CASSLDPPNTEAFF.